This T cell receptor (beta chain) was documented in a study of OX40 agonist ivuxolimab in advanced cancers. Study-level background: Given to patients was ivuxolimab, an agonistic anti-OX40 (CD134) antibody. Every patient in dose escalation had hepatocellular carcinoma, melanoma, renal cell or head and neck cancer. Whole-study findings and limits: Clonal expansion was seen in CD4+ and CD8+ blood T cells by week 6 at 0.1 to 3.0 mg/kg.

In regard to this clone: No antigen is known for it.

Assay used: immunoSEQ multiplex PCR; TCRdb lists only in-frame clones, some missing. The data contain roughly 25,000 clones, over 60% of them singletons. The J segment lost 1 base and the V segment lost 4 bases, leaving 2 bases of the junction unmatched. Germline lookup yields CDR1 MGHRA and CDR2 YSYEKL. The CDR3 consists of 15 residues. The receptor's source is an adult with an advanced solid tumor such as melanoma, head and neck, liver or kidney cancer. The sample was CD4+ or CD8+ T cells sorted from blood, taken in a trial of the OX40 agonist ivuxolimab. This chain connects TRBV4-1 to TRBJ2-2; 8 bases agree with TRBD1. CDR3 bases: TGCGCCAGCAGCCTTGGGACAGGGAACACCGGGGAGCTGTTTTTT. Translation gives CASSLGTGNTGELFF.